This T cell receptor (beta chain) derives from a study of cytomegalovirus exposure and HLA in healthy donors. PCR primers comprised 60 Vbeta and 13 Jbeta primers. This table comes from immunoSEQ multiplex PCR, and its TCRdb copy is limited to in-frame clones, with some not included. The sample lists 150,000 to 200,000 clones, roughly 78% occurring once. With 0 bases removed from V and 9 bases from J, the gap between germline ends came to 6 bases. The CDR3 consists of 13 residues. Germline V gene data show CDR1 as WSHSY and CDR2 as SAAADI. The chain combines TRBV10-2 with TRBJ1-6; D unresolved. This TCR was sampled from a woman aged 40-49 years in good health and CMV-seronegative. The specimen sequenced was PBMCs. DNA of the CDR3: TGCGCCAGCAGTGAGTCAGAGGGTTCACCCCTCCACTTT. Translating it yields CASSESEGSPLHF.